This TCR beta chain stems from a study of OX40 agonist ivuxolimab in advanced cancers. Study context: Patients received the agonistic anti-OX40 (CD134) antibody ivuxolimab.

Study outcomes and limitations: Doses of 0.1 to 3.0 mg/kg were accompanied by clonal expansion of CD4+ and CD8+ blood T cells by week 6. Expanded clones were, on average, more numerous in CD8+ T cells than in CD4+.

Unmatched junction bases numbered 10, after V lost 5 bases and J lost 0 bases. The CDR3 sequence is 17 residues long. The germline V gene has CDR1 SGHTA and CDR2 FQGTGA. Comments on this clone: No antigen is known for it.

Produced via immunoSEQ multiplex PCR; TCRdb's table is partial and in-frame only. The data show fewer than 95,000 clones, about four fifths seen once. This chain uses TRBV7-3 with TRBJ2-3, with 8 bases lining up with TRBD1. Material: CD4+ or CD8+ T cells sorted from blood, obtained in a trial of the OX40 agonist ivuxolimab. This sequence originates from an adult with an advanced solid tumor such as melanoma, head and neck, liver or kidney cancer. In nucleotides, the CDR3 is TGTGCCAGCAGCCCCATCCCAGGACAGGGAAGCACAGATACGCAGTATTTT. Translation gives CASSPIPGQGSTDTQYF.